This T cell receptor beta chain was obtained from a study of monozygotic twins with inflammatory bowel disease. CDR1 is SGHRS and CDR2 is YFSETQ in the germline V gene. CDR3 length equals 15 residues. Study-level results: Healthy co-twins had higher TCRbeta inverse Simpson diversity than their IBD twins.

As concerns this clonotype: Its antigen is undetermined.

Making each TCR library took roughly 3,200 ng of total RNA. Making cDNA involved eight separate reactions per sample. TCRdb re-called the 5' RACE reads and shows each CDR3 protein once, DNA omitted. Its table lists approximately 400,000 distinct CDR3 sequences. The J gene is TRBJ2-7, the V gene TRBV5-1; TCRdb's assignment of TRBD1 cannot be checked, as there is no DNA. Sequenced input: blood. This clonotype was sampled from a human donor with ulcerative colitis or Crohn's disease, or a healthy co-twin of an affected twin (not recorded which). This CDR3 reads CASSRLGVSGYEQYF.